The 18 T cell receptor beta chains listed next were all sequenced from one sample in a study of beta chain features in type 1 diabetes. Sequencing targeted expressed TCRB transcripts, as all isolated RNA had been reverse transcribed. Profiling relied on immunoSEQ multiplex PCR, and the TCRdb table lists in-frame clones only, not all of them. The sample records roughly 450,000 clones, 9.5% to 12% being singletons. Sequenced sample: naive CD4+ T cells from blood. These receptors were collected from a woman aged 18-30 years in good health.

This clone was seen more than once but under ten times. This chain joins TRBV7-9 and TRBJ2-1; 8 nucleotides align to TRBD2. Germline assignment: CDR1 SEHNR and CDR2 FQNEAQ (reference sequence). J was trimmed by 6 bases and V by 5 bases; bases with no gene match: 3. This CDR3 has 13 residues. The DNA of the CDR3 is TGTGCCAGCAGCCCCGGGACTAGCAATGAGCAGTTCTTC. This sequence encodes CASSPGTSNEQFF.

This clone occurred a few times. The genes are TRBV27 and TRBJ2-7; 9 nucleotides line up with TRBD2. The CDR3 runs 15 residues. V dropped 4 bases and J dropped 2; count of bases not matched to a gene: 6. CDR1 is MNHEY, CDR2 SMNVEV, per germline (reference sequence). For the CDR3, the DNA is TGTGCCAGCAGTTCAGTAGTAGCGGGGGCCTACGAGCAGTACTTC. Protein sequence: CASSSVVAGAYEQYF.

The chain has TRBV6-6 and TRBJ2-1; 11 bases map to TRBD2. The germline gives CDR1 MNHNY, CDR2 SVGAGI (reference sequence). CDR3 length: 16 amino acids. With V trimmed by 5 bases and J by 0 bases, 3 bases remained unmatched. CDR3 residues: CASSGTSGGSYNEQFF. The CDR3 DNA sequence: TGTGCCAGCAGTGGGACTAGCGGCGGCTCCTACAATGAGCAGTTCTTC.

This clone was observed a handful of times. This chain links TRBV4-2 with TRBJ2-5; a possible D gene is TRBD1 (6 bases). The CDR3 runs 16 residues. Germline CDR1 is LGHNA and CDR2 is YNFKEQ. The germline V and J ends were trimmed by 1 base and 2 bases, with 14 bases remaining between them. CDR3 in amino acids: CASSQVAGQLQETQYF. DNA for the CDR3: TGTGCCAGCAGCCAAGTGGCCGGACAGCTTCAAGAGACCCAGTACTTC.

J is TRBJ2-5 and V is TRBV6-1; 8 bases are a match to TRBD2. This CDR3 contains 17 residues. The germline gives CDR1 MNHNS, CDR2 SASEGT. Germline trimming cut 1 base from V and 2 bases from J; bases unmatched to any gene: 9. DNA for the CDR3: TGTGCCAGCAGTGAAGGGGTAGCGGGATTAAAACAAGAGACCCAGTACTTC. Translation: CASSEGVAGLKQETQYF.

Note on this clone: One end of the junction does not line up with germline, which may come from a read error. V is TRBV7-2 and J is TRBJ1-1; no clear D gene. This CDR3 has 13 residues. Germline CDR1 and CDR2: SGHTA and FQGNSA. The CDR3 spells CASSLAGVTEAFF. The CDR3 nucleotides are TGTGCCAGCAGCCTAGCTGGGGTCACTGAAGCTTTCTTT.

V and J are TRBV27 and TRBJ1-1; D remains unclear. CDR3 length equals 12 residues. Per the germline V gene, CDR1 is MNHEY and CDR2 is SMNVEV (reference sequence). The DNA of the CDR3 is TGTTCCTCTATCGGGCCCTACACTGAAGCTTTCTTT. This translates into CSSIGPYTEAFF.

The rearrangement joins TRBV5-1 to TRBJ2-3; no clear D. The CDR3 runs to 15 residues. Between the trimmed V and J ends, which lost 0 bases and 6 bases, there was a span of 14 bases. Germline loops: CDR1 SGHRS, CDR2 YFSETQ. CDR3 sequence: CASSLGPGAPDTQYF. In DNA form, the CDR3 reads TGCGCCAGCAGCTTGGGGCCAGGCGCCCCTGATACGCAGTATTTT.

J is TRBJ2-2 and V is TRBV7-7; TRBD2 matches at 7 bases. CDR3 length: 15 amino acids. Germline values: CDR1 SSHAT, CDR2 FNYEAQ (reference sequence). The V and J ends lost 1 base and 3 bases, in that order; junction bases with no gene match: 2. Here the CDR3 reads CASSLGTSHTGELFF. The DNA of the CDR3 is TGTGCCAGCAGCTTAGGGACTAGTCACACCGGGGAGCTGTTTTTT. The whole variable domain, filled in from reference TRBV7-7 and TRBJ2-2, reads GAGVSQSPRYKVTKRGQDVTLRCDPISSHATLYWYQQALGQGPEFLTYFNYEAQPDKSGLPSDRFSAERPEGSISTLTIQRTEQRDSAMYRCASSLGTSHTGELFFGEGSRLTVL.

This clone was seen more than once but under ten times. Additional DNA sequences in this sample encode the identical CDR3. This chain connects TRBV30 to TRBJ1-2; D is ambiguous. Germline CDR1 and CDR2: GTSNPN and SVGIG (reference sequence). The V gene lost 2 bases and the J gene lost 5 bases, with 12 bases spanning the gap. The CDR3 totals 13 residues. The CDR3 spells CAWSPGPSYGYTF. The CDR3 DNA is TGTGCCTGGAGTCCCGGGCCGTCATATGGCTACACCTTC.

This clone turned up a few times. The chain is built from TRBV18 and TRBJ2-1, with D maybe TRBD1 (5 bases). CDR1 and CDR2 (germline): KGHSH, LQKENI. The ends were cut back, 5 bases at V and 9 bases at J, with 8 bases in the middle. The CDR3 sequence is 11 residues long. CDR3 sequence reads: CASSRGFEQFF. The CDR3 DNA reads TGTGCCAGCTCAAGGGGATTTGAGCAGTTCTTC.

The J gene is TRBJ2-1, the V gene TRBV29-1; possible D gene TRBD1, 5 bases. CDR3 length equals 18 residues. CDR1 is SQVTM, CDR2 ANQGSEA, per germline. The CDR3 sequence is CTYFLDRFSPISYNEQFF. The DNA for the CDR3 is TGCACCTATTTCCTAGACAGATTTTCCCCCATCTCCTACAATGAGCAGTTCTTC.

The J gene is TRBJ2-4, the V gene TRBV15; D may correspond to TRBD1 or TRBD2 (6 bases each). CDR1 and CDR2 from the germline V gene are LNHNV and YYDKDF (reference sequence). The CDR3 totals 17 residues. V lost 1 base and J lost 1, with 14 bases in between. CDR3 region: CATSRAGGTLAKNIQYF. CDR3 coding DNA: TGTGCCACCAGCAGAGCTGGGGGGACACTCGCCAAAAACATTCAGTACTTC.

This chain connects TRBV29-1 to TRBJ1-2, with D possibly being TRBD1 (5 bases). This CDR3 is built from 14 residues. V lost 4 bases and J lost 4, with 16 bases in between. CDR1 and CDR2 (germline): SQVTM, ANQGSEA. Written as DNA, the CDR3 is TGCAGCGTTGCTTTAGCCGGGACGCCCTATGGCTACACCTTC. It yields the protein CSVALAGTPYGYTF.

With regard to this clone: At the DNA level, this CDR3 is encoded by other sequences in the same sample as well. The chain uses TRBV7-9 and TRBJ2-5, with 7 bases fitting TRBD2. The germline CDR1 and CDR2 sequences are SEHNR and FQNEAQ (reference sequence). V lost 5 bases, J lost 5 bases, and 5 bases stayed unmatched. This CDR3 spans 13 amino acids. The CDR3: CASSPGLVETQYF. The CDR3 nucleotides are TGTGCCAGCAGCCCCGGACTAGTGGAGACCCAGTACTTC.

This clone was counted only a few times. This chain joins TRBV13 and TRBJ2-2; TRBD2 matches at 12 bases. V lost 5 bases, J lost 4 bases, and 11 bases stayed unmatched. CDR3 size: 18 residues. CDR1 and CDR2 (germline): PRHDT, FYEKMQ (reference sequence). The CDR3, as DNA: TGTGCCAGCAGCCGAAGACTAGCGGGAGAGCTTCCCACCGGGGAGCTGTTTTTT. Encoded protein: CASSRRLAGELPTGELFF.

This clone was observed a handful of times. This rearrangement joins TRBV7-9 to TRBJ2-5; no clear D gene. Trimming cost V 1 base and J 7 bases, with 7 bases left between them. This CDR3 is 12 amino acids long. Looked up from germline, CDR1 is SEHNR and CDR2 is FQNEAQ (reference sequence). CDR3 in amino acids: CASSLEYVTQYF. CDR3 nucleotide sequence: TGTGCCAGCAGCTTAGAGTACGTGACCCAGTACTTC.

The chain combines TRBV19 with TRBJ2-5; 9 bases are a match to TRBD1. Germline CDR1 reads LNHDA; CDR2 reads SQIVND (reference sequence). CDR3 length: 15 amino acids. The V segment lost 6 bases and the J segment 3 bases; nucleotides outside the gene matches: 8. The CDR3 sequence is CASRRGQGREETQYF. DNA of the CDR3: TGTGCCAGTAGACGAGGACAGGGGCGAGAAGAGACCCAGTACTTC. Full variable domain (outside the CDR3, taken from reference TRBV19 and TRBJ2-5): DGGITQSPKYLFRKEGQNVTLSCEQNLNHDAMYWYRQDPGQGLRLIYYSQIVNDFQKGDIAEGYSVSREKKESFPLTVTSAQKNPTAFYLCASRRGQGREETQYFGPGTRLLVL.